Listed below are T cell receptor beta chains from one sample, sequenced in a study of regulatory T cells in long-lasting Graves disease. TCRdb analysed the multiplex PCR reads with MiXCR anew, one entry per CDR3 protein. Of 200,000 to 250,000 distinct CDR3 sequences listed, around 18% are singletons. Sequences were derived from peripheral blood mononuclear cells (PBMCs), sampled at new diagnosis, from a patient treated with antithyroid drugs. These receptors were taken from a female donor with Graves disease. The conserved cysteine and the conserved F or W are not part of the CDR3 here. Each record gives: J gene, clone size, V gene, CDR3 protein. Some rows have no size entry. The others give once, few or many, or a class for an expanded clone.

J gene: TRBJ1-2
clone size: many
V gene: TRBV24-1
CDR3 protein: ATIRQGRRYGYT

J gene: TRBJ2-1
clone size: .
V gene: TRBV27
CDR3 protein: ASSQTGRGYNEQF

J gene: TRBJ1-1
clone size: many
V gene: TRBV19
CDR3 protein: ASSGWVNTEAF

J gene: TRBJ1-6
clone size: many
V gene: TRBV10-3
CDR3 protein: AIGVGNSPLH

J gene: TRBJ2-6
clone size: .
V gene: TRBV30
CDR3 protein: AWSGNSGANVLT

J gene: .
clone size: .
V gene: TRBV11-2
CDR3 protein: ASSLVPTGYNEQF

J gene: TRBJ2-7
clone size: .
V gene: TRBV12-3/TRBV12-4
CDR3 protein: ASSLGGQVSYEQY

J gene: TRBJ2-1
clone size: many
V gene: TRBV7-3
CDR3 protein: ASSPIDGGQQF

J gene: TRBJ1-5
clone size: many
V gene: TRBV12-3/TRBV12-4
CDR3 protein: ASSTGAQPQH

J gene: TRBJ2-3
clone size: .
V gene: TRBV9
CDR3 protein: ASSVEGTSGSPTDTQY

J gene: TRBJ2-1
clone size: many
V gene: TRBV6-2/TRBV6-3
CDR3 protein: ASSYSPGLAGSYNEQF

J gene: TRBJ2-7
clone size: .
V gene: TRBV28
CDR3 protein: ASSYPGHLSYEQY

J gene: TRBJ2-4
clone size: few
V gene: TRBV27
CDR3 protein: ASSSHYLGAKNIQY

J gene: TRBJ2-5
clone size: many
V gene: TRBV29-1
CDR3 protein: SVEDGHGQVG

J gene: TRBJ2-3
clone size: many
V gene: TRBV12-3/TRBV12-4
CDR3 protein: ASSLGDRDTQY

J gene: TRBJ2-7
clone size: many
V gene: TRBV28
CDR3 protein: ASRRTSGGYEQY

J gene: TRBJ2-1
clone size: many
V gene: TRBV10-3
CDR3 protein: AISEEAGTNNEQF

J gene: TRBJ2-2
clone size: many
V gene: TRBV24-1
CDR3 protein: ATSGGSRELF

J gene: TRBJ2-7
clone size: many
V gene: TRBV6-2/TRBV6-3
CDR3 protein: ASKGDGLISYEQY

J gene: TRBJ2-5
clone size: many
V gene: TRBV20-1
CDR3 protein: SAMDFETQY

J gene: TRBJ2-1
clone size: many
V gene: TRBV9
CDR3 protein: ASSVVASGDEQF